This T cell receptor (beta chain) was observed in a study of blood T cells in healthy people across ages. Germline V gene data show CDR1 as LGHDT and CDR2 as YNNKEL (reference sequence). CDR3 length: 13 amino acids. For the second PCR, which ran for roughly 6 to 12 cycles, a sample-barcoded 5' primer and a J-beta primer mix were used. TCRdb re-derived calls from the 5' RACE reads in MiXCR, one entry per CDR3 protein. Among 800,000 to 1,000,000 distinct CDR3 sequences listed, 48% were seen once. The TCR sequence derives from a man aged 25-45 years in good health. Sequenced input: blood. The gene calls are TRBV3-1 and TRBJ2-5; TRBD2 aligns across 8 bases. The J call may be wrong; the DNA end is better matched by TRBJ2-7. CDR3 loop: CASSAIAGYEQYF. CDR3 DNA sequence: TGTGCCAGCAGTGCCATAGCGGGGTACGAGCAGTACTTC.